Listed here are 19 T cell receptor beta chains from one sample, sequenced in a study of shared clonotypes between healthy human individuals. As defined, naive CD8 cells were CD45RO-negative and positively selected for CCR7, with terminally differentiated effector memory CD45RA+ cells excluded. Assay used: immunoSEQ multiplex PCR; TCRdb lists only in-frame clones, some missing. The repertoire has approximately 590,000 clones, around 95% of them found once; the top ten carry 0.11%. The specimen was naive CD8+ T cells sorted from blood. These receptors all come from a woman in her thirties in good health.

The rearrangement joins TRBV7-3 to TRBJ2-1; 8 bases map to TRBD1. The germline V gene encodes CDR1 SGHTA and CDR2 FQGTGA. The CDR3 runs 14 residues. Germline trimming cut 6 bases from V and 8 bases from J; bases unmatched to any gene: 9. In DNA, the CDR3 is TGTGCCAGCAGTTCAGGGGGCGCATTCGATGAGCAGTTCTTC. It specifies CASSSGGAFDEQFF.

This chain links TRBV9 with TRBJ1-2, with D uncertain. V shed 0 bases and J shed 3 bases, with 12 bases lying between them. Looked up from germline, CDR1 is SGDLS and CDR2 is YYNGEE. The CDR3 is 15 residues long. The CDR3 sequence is CASSVVGHSYYGYTF. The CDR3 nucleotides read TGTGCCAGCAGCGTAGTAGGTCACAGTTACTATGGCTACACCTTC.

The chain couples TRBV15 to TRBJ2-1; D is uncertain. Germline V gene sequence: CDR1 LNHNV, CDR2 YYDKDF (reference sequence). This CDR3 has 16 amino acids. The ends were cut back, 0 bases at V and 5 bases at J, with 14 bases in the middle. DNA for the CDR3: TGTGCCACCAGCAGAGACGAAAAGGGTACGAACAATGAGCAGTTCTTC. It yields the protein CATSRDEKGTNNEQFF.

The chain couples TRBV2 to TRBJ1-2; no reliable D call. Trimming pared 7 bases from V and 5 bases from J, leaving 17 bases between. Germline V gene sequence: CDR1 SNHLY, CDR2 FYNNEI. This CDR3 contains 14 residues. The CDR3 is CASTGTDRRYGYTF. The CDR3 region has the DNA TGTGCCAGCACCGGAACCGATCGGCGATATGGCTACACCTTC.

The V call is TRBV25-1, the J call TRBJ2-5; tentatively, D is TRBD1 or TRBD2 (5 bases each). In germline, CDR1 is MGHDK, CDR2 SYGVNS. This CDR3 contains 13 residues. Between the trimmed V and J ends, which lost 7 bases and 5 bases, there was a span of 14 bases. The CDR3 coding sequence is TGTGCCAGCACCGACTTGGGGGAGGAGACCCAGTACTTC. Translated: CASTDLGEETQYF. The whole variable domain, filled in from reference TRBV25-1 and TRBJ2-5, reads EADIYQTPRYLVIGTGKKITLECSQTMGHDKMYWYQQDPGMELHLIHYSYGVNSTEKGDLSSESTVSRIRTEHFPLTLESARPSHTSQYLCASTDLGEETQYFGPGTRLLVL.

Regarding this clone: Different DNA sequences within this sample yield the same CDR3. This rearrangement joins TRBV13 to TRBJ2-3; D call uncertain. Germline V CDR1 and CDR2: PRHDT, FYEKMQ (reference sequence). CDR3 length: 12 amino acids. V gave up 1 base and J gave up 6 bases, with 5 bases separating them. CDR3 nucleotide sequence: TGTGCCAGCAGCTTAGAAGCTGATACGCAGTATTTT. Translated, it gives CASSLEADTQYF.

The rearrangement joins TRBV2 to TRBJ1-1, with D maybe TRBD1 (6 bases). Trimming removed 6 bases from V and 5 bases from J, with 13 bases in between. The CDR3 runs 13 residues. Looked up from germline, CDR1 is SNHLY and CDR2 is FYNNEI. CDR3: CASRTTGRTEAFF. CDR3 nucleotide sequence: TGTGCCAGCAGGACCACAGGGAGAACTGAAGCTTTCTTT.

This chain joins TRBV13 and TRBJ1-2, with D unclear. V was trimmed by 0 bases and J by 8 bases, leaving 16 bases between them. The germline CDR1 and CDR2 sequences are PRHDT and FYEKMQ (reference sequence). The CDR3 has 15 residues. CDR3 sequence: CASSLGVQALSGYTF. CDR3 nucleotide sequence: TGTGCCAGCAGCTTAGGCGTCCAGGCCCTATCCGGCTACACCTTC. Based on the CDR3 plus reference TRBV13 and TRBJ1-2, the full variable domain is AAGVIQSPRHLIKEKRETATLKCYPIPRHDTVYWYQQGPGQDPQFLISFYEKMQSDKGSIPDRFSAQQFSDYHSELNMSSLELGDSALYFCASSLGVQALSGYTFGSGTRLTVV.

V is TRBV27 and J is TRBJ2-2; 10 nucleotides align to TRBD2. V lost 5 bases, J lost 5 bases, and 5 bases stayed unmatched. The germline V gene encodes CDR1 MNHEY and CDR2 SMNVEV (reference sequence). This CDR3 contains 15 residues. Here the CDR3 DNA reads TGTGCCAGCAGTGTTCTAGCGGGAGTTACCGGGGAGCTGTTTTTT. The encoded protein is CASSVLAGVTGELFF.

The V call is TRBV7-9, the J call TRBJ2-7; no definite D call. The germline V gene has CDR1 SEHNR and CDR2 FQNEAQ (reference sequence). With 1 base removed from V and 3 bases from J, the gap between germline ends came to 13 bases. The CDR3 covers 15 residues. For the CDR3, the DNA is TGTGCCAGCAGCTTAGGGTACGTCTCCAGCTACGAGCAGTACTTC. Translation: CASSLGYVSSYEQYF.

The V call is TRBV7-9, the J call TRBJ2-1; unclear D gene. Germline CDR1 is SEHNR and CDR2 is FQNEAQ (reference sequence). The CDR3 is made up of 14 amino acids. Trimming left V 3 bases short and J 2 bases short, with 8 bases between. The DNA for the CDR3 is TGTGCCAGCAGCTTGTCCTCGCCCTACAATGAGCAGTTCTTC. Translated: CASSLSSPYNEQFF.

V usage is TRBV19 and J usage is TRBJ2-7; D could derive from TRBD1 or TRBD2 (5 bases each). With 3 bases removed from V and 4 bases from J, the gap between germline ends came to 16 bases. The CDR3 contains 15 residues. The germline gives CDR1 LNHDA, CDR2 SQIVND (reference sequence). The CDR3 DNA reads TGTGCCAGTAGTATGAAAACGGGACGGAGATACGAGCAGTACTTC. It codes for CASSMKTGRRYEQYF.

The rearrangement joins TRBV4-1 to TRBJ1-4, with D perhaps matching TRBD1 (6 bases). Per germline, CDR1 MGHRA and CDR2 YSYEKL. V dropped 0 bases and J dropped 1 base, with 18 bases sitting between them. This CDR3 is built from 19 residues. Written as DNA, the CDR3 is TGCGCCAGCAGCCAAGATTCTTTTACAGGGTTTGAAACTAATGAAAAACTGTTTTTT. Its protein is CASSQDSFTGFETNEKLFF.

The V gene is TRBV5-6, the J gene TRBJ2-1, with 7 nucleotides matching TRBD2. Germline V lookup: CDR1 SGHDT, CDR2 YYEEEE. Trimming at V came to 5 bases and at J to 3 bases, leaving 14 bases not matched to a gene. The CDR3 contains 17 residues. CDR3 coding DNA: TGTGCCAGCAGGCTCTCAACTCGGGAGGAGCTCTACAATGAGCAGTTCTTC. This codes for CASRLSTREELYNEQFF.

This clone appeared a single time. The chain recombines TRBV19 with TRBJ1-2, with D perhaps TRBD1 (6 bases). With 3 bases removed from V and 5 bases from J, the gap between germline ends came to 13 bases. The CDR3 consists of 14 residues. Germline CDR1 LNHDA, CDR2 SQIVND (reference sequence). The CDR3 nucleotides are TGTGCCAGTAGTATCCGGGACATTGGGTATGGCTACACCTTC. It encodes CASSIRDIGYGYTF.

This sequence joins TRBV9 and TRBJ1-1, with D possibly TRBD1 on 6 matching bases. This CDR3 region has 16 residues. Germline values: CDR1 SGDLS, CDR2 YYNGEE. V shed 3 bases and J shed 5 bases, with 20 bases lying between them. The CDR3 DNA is TGTGCCAGCAGCGCAAACAGGGACATTGCGGTGACTGAAGCTTTCTTT. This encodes CASSANRDIAVTEAFF.

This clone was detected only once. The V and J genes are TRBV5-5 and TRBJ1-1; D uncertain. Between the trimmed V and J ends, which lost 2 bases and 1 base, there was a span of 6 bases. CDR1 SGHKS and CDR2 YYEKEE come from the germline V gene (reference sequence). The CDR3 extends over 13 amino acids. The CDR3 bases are TGTGCCAGCAGCTTTTACGGGAACACTGAAGCTTTCTTT. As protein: CASSFYGNTEAFF.

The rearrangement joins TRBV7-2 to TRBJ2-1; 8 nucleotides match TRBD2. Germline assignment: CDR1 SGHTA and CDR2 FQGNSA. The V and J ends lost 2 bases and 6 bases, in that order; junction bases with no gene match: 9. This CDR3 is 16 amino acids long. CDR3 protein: CASSLIAGHVSNEQFF. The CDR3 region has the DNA TGTGCCAGCAGCTTAATAGCGGGACATGTAAGCAATGAGCAGTTCTTC.

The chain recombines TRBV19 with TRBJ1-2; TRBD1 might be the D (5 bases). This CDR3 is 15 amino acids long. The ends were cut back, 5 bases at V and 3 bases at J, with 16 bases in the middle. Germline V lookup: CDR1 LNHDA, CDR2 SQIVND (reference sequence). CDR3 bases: TGTGCCAGTAGTTACGGGGCTTGGAACGACTATGGCTACACCTTC. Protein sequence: CASSYGAWNDYGYTF.